The clone carrying this TCR beta chain showed up many times. Its antigen is not known. Healthy Russian Caucasian donors spanned ages about 6 to 100 years. This entry is derived from a study of blood T cells in healthy people across ages. Findings and caveats of the study: More naive CD4+ cells and higher diversity marked long-lived donors relative to aged donors. The unsorted PBMCs prevented any conclusive comparison of naive versus antigen-experienced cells.

Germline V gives CDR1 SGHVS, CDR2 FNYEAQ. The CDR3 runs to 14 residues. V was pared by 3 bases and J by 7 bases, with 14 bases between. A J-beta primer mix and a sample-barcoded 5' primer were used in a second PCR of roughly 7 to 12 cycles. TCRdb itself ran the 5' RACE reads through MiXCR, one entry per CDR3 protein. The repertoire has 850,000 to 1,300,000 distinct CDR3 sequences, roughly 45% of them found once; the top ten carry under 20%. This sequence was found in a woman aged 60-75 years in good health. The sample consisted of blood. This rearrangement joins TRBV7-6 to TRBJ2-3; tentative D call: TRBD1 (6 bases). The CDR3 bases are TGTGCCAGCAGCTTGGACCCGACAGGCAATACGCAGTATTTT. Amino acid sequence: CASSLDPTGNTQYF.